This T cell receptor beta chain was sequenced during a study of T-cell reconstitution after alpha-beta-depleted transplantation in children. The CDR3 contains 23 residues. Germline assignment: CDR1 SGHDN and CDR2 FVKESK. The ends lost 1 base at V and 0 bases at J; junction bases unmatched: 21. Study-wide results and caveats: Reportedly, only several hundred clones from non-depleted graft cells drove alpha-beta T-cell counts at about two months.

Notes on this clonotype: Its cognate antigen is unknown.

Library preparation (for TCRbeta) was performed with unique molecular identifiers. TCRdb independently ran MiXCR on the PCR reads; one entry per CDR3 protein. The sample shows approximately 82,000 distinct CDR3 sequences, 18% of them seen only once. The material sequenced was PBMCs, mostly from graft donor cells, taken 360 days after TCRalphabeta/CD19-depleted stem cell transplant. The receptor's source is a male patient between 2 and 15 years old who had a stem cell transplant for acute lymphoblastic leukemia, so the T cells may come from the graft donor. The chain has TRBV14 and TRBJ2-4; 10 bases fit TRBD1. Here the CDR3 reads CASSQGKAGQGLLTTLAKNIQYF. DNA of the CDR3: TGTGCCAGCAGCCAAGGGAAGGCGGGACAGGGGCTATTAACCACTCTAGCCAAAAACATTCAGTACTTC.